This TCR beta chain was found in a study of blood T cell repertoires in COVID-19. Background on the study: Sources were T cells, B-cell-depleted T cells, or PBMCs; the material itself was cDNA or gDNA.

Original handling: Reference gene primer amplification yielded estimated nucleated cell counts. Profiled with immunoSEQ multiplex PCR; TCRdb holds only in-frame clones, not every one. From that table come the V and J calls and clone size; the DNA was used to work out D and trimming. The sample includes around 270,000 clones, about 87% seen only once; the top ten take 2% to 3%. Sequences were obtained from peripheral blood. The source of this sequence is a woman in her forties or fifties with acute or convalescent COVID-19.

The CDR3 DNA reads as TGTGCCAGTAGCCAGGGTCTCGTCTCCTACAATGAGCAGTTCTTC. Translation gives CASSQGLVSYNEQFF. The chain couples TRBV19 to TRBJ2-1; D is perhaps TRBD1 (5 bases). The V and J ends lost 6 bases and 0 bases respectively, with 12 bases between them. Germline V gene sequence: CDR1 LNHDA, CDR2 SQIVND (reference sequence). This CDR3 is built from 15 residues.